This T cell receptor beta chain was sequenced during a study of OX40 agonist ivuxolimab in advanced cancers. Repertoires were generated with immunoSEQ multiplex PCR, while TCRdb's copy carries only in-frame clones and drops some. The sample includes approximately 30,000 clones, approximately 89% of them seen just once. This CDR3 has 16 residues. Germline CDR1 reads MDHEN; CDR2 reads SYDVKM. The junction had 11 bases not matched to a gene; V was cut back by 6 bases and J by 4 bases. J is TRBJ2-3 and V is TRBV28, with 9 bases identical to TRBD2. This receptor was identified in an adult with an advanced solid tumor such as melanoma, head and neck, liver or kidney cancer. The sequencing here drew on CD4+ or CD8+ T cells sorted from blood, taken in a trial of the OX40 agonist ivuxolimab. In DNA form, the CDR3 reads TGTGCCAGCAGGGCAATTAGCGGGAGATGGTCAGATACGCAGTATTTT. Protein sequence: CASRAISGRWSDTQYF.